This T cell receptor (beta chain) was retrieved from a study of cytomegalovirus exposure and HLA in healthy donors (dated by TCRdb to about 2017). With regard to the full study: According to an earlier analysis of several hundred of the donors, 150 million to 200 million T cells yielded 117 million unique TCR beta sequences and 250 to 350 Gb of sequence data. An early release that covered around 590 HLA-typed donors contained approximately 300 gigabases of sequencing data and about 93 million unique TCR sequences. The genetic ancestry cluster associated with self-reported Caucasian donors included approximately 85% of the approximately 410 genotyped donors. The study aimed to test whether signatures of past pathogen exposure could be identified by cataloging public T cell receptors. Using immunosequencing, the study profiled T cell repertoires from 666 subjects and related those repertoires to cytomegalovirus serostatus. Besides the first cohort of around 670 subjects, a separate validation cohort made up of 120 different subjects was used. High-throughput TCR immunosequencing, statistical association of individual TCRs with disease status, and machine learning were combined to predict cytomegalovirus infection status. A later analysis re-analyzed previously published TCR beta repertoires from roughly 690 donors and added high-resolution HLA genotyping to study TCR occurrence patterns. Rather than drawing on any new phenotypic data, the later analysis identified candidate immune exposures from TCR beta sequences and the way those sequences occurred across donors. An earlier analysis of several hundred of the donors used high-throughput TCR beta sequencing to judge whether each TCR beta V gene segment behaved as functional or pseudogenic. Donor age, sex, ethnicity and CMV serostatus were compiled together with the repertoire data. In a later genetic analysis, genome-wide SNP genotypes for about three fifths of the 666 donors were used, and that subset was treated as a discovery cohort. Every discovery cohort repertoire had been produced on one sequencing platform. HLA typing covered class I and class II loci at four-digit resolution. The number of donors typed differed by locus, with roughly 620-630 for A, B, C, DRB1 and DQB1, around 500 for DQA1, approximately 580 for DPA1, and over 400 for DPB1. Five DR-DQ haplotypes were handled as single units for association and clustering because linkage in the cohort was strong. Among about 390 genotyped donors of the cohort, an average of roughly 240,000 unique TCR beta nucleotide sequences were sequenced per donor, roughly 20% of them non-productive. Study-wide findings and limitations: Linkage disequilibrium might explain the correlated functional status among segregating V segments, but an unknown experimental factor could not be ruled out. A later analysis associated 16,951 TCR beta sequences with specific HLA alleles at a false discovery rate of 0.05. Presence/absence analyses assumed roughly uniform sequencing depth across donors, an assumption that may not hold. Strong co-occurrence of HLA alleles, especially DR and DQ, made assigning TCR associations to individual alleles difficult. In vitro tests confirmed that a few of the cytomegalovirus-associated TCR beta chains recognize cytomegalovirus antigens. According to a later genetic analysis, donors in an Asian-associated ancestry cluster had fewer N-insertions in productive TCRs than the roughly 670-donor mean. According to a later analysis, most CMV-associated TCR beta chains appeared to be HLA-restricted, and the HLA associations seemed to be driven largely by CMV exposure. Because counts were too low, 15 or so rarely observed V segments, including chromosome 9 orphons, were excluded from the earlier analysis of 587 of the donors. The authors suggested that the approach could potentially be extended to other disease states and immunological phenotypes. The sequencing pipeline was judged likely to have produced a cluster of highly shared sequence variants as a technical artifact. The classifier was reported to diagnose cytomegalovirus status with high specificity and sensitivity in both the original cohort and the validation cohort. Some IMGT-functional V segments, including TRBV6-2 and TRBV6-3, could not be told apart with the 87-base-pair reads, so those segments were excluded. The only immune exposure information available for the cohort was CMV serostatus. Most TCR sequences were seen in very few donors, while some public TCRs were found in many individuals. An association between a missense DCLRE1C variant and V-gene and J-gene trimming of TCR beta chains was found in a later genetic analysis and replicated in an independent cohort. In a later analysis, TCR association rates were found to vary across HLA loci, with the most associated TCRs seen for DRB1 alleles and the fewest for HLA-C alleles. A further reported finding was that TCR beta sequences accurately predicted the HLA-A and HLA-B alleles for most subjects in the first cohort. In a later analysis, HLA-associated TCR beta chains showed more clonal expansion and lower generation probabilities than non-associated chains that were equally common. Broadly in line with IMGT annotations, most TCR beta V segments showed up in productive rearrangements about 87% or about 30% of the time in an earlier analysis of several hundred of the donors. A total of 150 or so TCR beta chains were listed by the study as associated with cytomegalovirus. This cohort had only TCR beta chains sequenced, and the lack of alpha or paired-chain data limited which features could be detected. Several of the top co-occurrence clusters appeared to be linked to parvovirus B19, influenza, CMV and Epstein-Barr virus, according to a later analysis. Because some donors lacked HLA typing at each locus, the association tests relied only on the typed subset.

The cohort consisted of more than 650 healthy bone marrow donors. All cohort members were sampled while nominally healthy, although unrecorded immune exposures were likely present. The donor was CMV seropositive and was included in the group of some 290 seropositive cohort members. Each donor provided a peripheral blood sample, and peripheral blood mononuclear cells were used for TCR beta sequencing. Genomic DNA extraction from the blood cell samples was performed with the Qiagen DNeasy Blood Extraction Kit. As regards this clone: The clone's antigen remains unknown. Base qualities are missing; no much larger clone stands one base away.

The library was built by means of the immunoSEQ multiplex PCR assay. For the multiplex PCR, a mixture combining 60 forward primers for TCR Vbeta segments and 13 reverse primers for TCR Jbeta segments was used. Amplification of the CDR3 region of rearranged TCR beta genes was performed with a multiplex PCR assay on genomic DNA. Amplified TCR beta libraries were sequenced as 87-base-pair reads on the Illumina HiSeq System. Per the original workflow: In a later analysis, 77 million or so unique TCR beta chains were counted across the approximately 640 repertoires, and about 9.9 million of these chains were shared by at least two donors. To remove PCR and sequencing errors, raw reads were error-corrected and collapsed into unique sequences using a nearest-neighbor algorithm that merged closely related sequences. CDR3 sequences were aligned to IMGT reference sequences to assign V, D and J gene segments. For a sequence to be retained, at least a six-nucleotide match to both a V gene segment and a J gene segment was required. Rearrangements were classified as productive when the CDR3 lacked stop codons and remained in frame with V and J, and all other rearrangements were classified as non-productive. Following IMGT convention, CDR3 was defined as the stretch from the second conserved V-encoded cysteine up to the conserved J-encoded phenylalanine. Sequences without an unambiguous match to a single V gene segment were excluded from the earlier analysis of 450 to 750 of the donors. In an earlier analysis of roughly 600 of the donors, a V segment was called functional when productive rearrangements were above 56.7%, and segregating when the standard deviation between donors exceeded 5%. A statistical classification framework was built for diagnosing cytomegalovirus status from the catalog of TCR beta chain sequences. In a later analysis, TCR nucleotide sequences were compared against IMGT/GENE-DB human TR gene sequences so that V and J genes could be assigned. In a later analysis, CDR3 sequences and most-parsimonious VDJ recombination scenarios were assigned using the TCRdist pipeline. In a later analysis, each TCR beta chain was defined by its CDR3 amino acid sequence together with its V-gene family, and reads without a unique V-gene family were excluded. To address suspected cross-contamination and a sequencing artifact, a later analysis removed several hundred highly shared, low-generation-probability nucleotide sequences. In a later analysis, a clonal expansion index was calculated for each public chain from normalized within-repertoire ranks of inferred template counts. In a later analysis, generation probabilities were computed using a VDJ recombination model fitted to out-of-frame rearrangements, and the results were checked against IGoR. Hypergeometric tests were used in a later analysis to score TCR-TCR, TCR-HLA and TCR-CMV co-occurrence, with a repertoire-size bias correction applied to the TCR pairs. To estimate false discovery rates, a later analysis permuted the HLA or CMV assignments 20 times. In a later analysis, co-occurring TCRs were grouped with DBSCAN, and TCRdist sequence similarity was added when clustering was performed within HLA-allele-positive subsets. Co-occurrence clustering excluded repertoires with fewer than 30,000 or more than 120,000 public chains, plus five with anomalous nucleotide sharing. TCRdb provides this immuneACCESS table in a form limited to in-frame rearrangements. Some clones are lacking; in checked studies, under half of them reflect an unresolved V gene, and why the rest are absent is not known. D and trimming were read from the DNA, whereas the V and J calls and clone size are those reported in that table. Here the sample has some 130,000 clones; less than 80% occur a single time. Jointly, the top ten make up 6% to 7.5% of the sample.

V is cut by 5 bases and J by 6 bases, and the space between the germline ends is 11 bases. Based on the germline V gene (reference sequence), the CDR1 and CDR2 sequences are SEHNR and FQNEAQ. Reading from cysteine to phenylalanine, the CDR3 counts 12 amino acids. Only the CDR3 region is kept as DNA, spanning 36 bases read in frame from base 1. The rearrangement combines TRBV7-9 with TRBJ2-7; TRBD2 is a possible D gene, resting on 6 matching bases. The sample consisted of PBMCs. This TCR came from a man in his forties or fifties in good health and CMV-seropositive. The CDR3 region: CASSLGLLEQYF. The bases are TGTGCCAGCAGCCTCGGACTACTCGAGCAGTACTTC.